This TCR beta chain was documented in a study of somatic mutations in cytotoxic T cells in rheumatoid arthritis. On the study more broadly: Flow cytometric sorting isolated some V beta antibody-stained T-cell populations at nearly 100% purity, and among them were V beta1+ cells that underwent TCRB sequencing. Study conclusions and caveats: The antigen targets of the expanded CD8+ clones were unknown.

With regard to this clone: Its antigen remains unknown.

Clones were read by immunoSEQ multiplex PCR, and TCRdb kept only the in-frame ones, dropping some. The data hold about 11,000 clones, with roughly 74% observed a single time. V shed 0 bases and J shed 0 bases, with 13 bases lying between them. CDR3 length: 17 amino acids. The germline CDR1 and CDR2 sequences are LGHNT and FRNRAP. The sample was CD8+ T cells sorted from blood. This receptor was taken from a woman aged 40 to 55 in good health. The chain joins TRBV12-5 to TRBJ2-3, with D maybe TRBD2 (5 bases). The CDR3, as DNA: TGTGCTAGTGGTTTGGTGCTTACGCGGGCTAGCACAGATACGCAGTATTTT. Translated: CASGLVLTRASTDTQYF.